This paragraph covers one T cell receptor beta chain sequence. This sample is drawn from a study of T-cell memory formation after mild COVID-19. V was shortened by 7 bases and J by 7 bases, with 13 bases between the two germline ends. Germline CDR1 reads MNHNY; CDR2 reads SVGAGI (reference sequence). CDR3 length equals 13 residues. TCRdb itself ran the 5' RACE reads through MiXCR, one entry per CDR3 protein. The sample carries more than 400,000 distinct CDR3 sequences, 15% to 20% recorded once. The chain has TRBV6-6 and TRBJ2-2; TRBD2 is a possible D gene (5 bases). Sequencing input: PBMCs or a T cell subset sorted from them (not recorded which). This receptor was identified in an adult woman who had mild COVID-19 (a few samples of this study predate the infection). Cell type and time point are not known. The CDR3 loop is CASTPHSGGELFF. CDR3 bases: TGTGCCAGCACCCCTCACAGCGGCGGGGAGCTGTTTTTT.